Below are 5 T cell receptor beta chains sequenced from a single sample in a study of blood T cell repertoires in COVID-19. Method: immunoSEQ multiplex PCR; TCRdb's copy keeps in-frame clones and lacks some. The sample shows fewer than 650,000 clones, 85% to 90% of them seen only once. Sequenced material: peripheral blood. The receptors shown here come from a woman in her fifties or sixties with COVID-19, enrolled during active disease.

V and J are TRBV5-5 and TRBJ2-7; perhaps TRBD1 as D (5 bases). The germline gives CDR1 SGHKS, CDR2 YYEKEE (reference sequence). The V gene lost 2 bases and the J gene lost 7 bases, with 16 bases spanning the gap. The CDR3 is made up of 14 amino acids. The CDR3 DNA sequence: TGTGCCAGCAGCTTTTTGCAGGGATCGTGGGAGCAGTACTTC. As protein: CASSFLQGSWEQYF.

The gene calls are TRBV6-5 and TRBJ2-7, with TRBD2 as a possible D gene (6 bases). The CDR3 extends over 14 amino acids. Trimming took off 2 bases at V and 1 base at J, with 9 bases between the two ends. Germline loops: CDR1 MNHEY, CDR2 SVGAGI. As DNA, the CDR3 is TGTGCCAGCAGTTACGGGGGGTTTTCCTACGAGCAGTACTTC. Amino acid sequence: CASSYGGFSYEQYF.

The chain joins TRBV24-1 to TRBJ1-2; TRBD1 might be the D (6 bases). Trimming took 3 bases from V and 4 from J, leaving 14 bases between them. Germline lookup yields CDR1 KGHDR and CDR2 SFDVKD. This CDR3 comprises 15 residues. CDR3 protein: CATSDSATGSYGYTF. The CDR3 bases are TGTGCCACCAGTGATAGCGCCACAGGGTCCTATGGCTACACCTTC.

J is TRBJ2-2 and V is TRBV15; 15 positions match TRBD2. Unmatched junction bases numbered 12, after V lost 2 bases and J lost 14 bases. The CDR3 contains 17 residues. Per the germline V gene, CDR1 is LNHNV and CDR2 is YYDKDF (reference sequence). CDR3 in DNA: TGTGCCACCAGCAGACCCTCCCGGACTAGCGGGGGGGCTGGACTGTTTTTT. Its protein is CATSRPSRTSGGAGLFF.

The CDR3 protein is CASSPRTANTEAFF. The CDR3 DNA sequence: TGTGCCAGCAGCCCCCGGACAGCGAACACTGAAGCTTTCTTT. The V call is TRBV3-1 (or the pseudogene TRBV3-2), the J call TRBJ1-1, with D possibly being TRBD1 (6 bases). V dropped 4 bases and J dropped 1 base, with 10 bases sitting between them. The CDR3 extends over 14 amino acids. Germline V lookup: CDR1 LGHDT, CDR2 YNNKEL (reference sequence).